Sequencing of this T cell receptor (beta chain) was carried out in a study of PD-L1 blockade in urothelial cancer. Sample time point: peripheral blood 6 weeks after treatment start. Germline V lookup: CDR1 SGHDN, CDR2 FVKESK. CDR3 length: 14 residues. J gave up 7 bases and V 2 bases, and 4 bases lay outside the gene matches. Assay: immunoSEQ multiplex PCR; the TCRdb copy retains only in-frame clones and omits some. The table shows 35,000 to 55,000 clones, with roughly 78% occurring only once. The sample was PBMCs, taken around atezolizumab (anti-PD-L1) treatment. The V gene is TRBV14, the J gene TRBJ1-2; 10 bases agree with TRBD1. The clonotype comes from a man aged 55 to 70 with urothelial cancer. This CDR3 is CASSQTGTGVGYTF. In DNA, the CDR3 is TGTGCCAGCAGCCAAACCGGGACAGGGGTTGGCTACACCTTC.